These 32 T cell receptor beta chains came from one sample sequenced in a study of CD8+CD57+ T cells in acquired aplastic anemia. Patients included in sequencing had previously demonstrated CD8+CD57+ cell expansion by flow cytometry. The study profiled TCR beta VDJ and CDR3 using genomic DNA as template. One entry per CDR3 protein, called by TCRdb with MiXCR from the reads. This table holds fewer than 250,000 distinct CDR3 sequences, 45% to 50% found once. Specimen: sorted CD4+, CD8+, or CD8+CD57+ T cells (not recorded which) from PBMCs. Source of these receptors: a human donor with aplastic anemia.

This clonotype was observed at least ten times. The chain combines TRBV20-1 with TRBJ1-1; D is perhaps TRBD1 (5 bases). The V gene lost 1 base and the J gene lost 3 bases, with 12 bases spanning the gap. Germline V gene sequence: CDR1 DFQATT, CDR2 SNEGSKA (reference sequence). The CDR3 is made up of 14 amino acids. The CDR3: CSARGTGRDTEAFF. The CDR3 DNA reads as TGCAGTGCTAGAGGGACGGGGCGGGACACTGAAGCTTTCTTT.

This clonotype occurred a few times. The chain employs TRBV7-2 and TRBJ1-4; 7 bases are a match to TRBD1. Trimming took 5 bases from V and 4 from J; bases not matched to a gene: 4. CDR1 is SGHTA and CDR2 is FQGNSA in the germline V gene. The length of the CDR3 is 14 residues. The CDR3: CASSRTGLNEKLFF. The CDR3 DNA follows: TGTGCCAGCAGCAGGACAGGACTTAATGAAAAACTGTTTTTT.

This clonotype was counted a few times. The chain combines TRBV15 with TRBJ2-3; D is unresolved. There are 13 residues in the CDR3. CDR1 and CDR2 (germline): LNHNV, YYDKDF (reference sequence). Trimming took 1 base from V and 4 from J, leaving 6 bases between them. The CDR3 loop reads CATSRGWADTQYF. CDR3 nucleotide sequence: TGTGCCACCAGCAGAGGGTGGGCAGATACGCAGTATTTT.

The chain employs TRBV7-3 and TRBJ1-4; no definite D call. The CDR3 sequence is 13 residues long. V was clipped by 4 bases and J by 7 bases, with 10 bases between them. The germline V gene encodes CDR1 SGHTA and CDR2 FQGTGA. The CDR3 region is CASSSRATEKLFF. In DNA, the CDR3 is TGTGCCAGCAGCTCCCGAGCTACTGAAAAACTGTTTTTT.

V is TRBV5-4 and J is TRBJ2-5; D assignment may be TRBD1 or TRBD2 (6 bases each). The length of the CDR3 is 15 residues. V was pared by 0 bases and J by 5 bases, with 14 bases between. Germline V gene data show CDR1 as SGHNT and CDR2 as YYREEE (reference sequence). The CDR3: CASSLEWGAGETQYF. The CDR3 DNA sequence: TGTGCCAGCAGCTTGGAATGGGGGGCAGGGGAGACCCAGTACTTC.

Regarding this clonotype: One junction end does not reproduce the germline sequence, and a read error may be involved. The chain employs TRBV20-1 and TRBJ2-1; D perhaps matches TRBD2 (5 bases). The CDR3 sequence is 8 residues long. The germline CDR1 and CDR2 sequences are DFQATT and SNEGSKA (reference sequence). The CDR3 DNA sequence: TGCAGTTTTGGGGAGCGGTTCTTC. Protein sequence: CSFGERFF.

Note on this clonotype: One end of the junction does not line up with germline, which may come from a read error. The rearrangement joins TRBV7-7 to TRBJ2-1; 10 bases line up with TRBD2. The CDR3 extends over 17 amino acids. Germline CDR1 is SSHAT and CDR2 is FNYEAQ (reference sequence). CDR3 residues: CASSPPASGSSYDEQFF. Written as DNA, the CDR3 is TGTGCTAGCAGCCCCCCAGCTAGCGGGAGCTCCTACGATGAGCAGTTCTTC.

Only a few counts were recorded for this clonotype. The chain has TRBV4-1 and TRBJ2-1; D not resolved. Germline lookup yields CDR1 MGHRA and CDR2 YSYEKL. The CDR3 runs 16 residues. With 0 bases removed from V and 8 bases from J, the gap between germline ends came to 17 bases. CDR3 residues: CASSQDGPSFMDEQFF. Written as DNA, the CDR3 is TGCGCCAGCAGCCAAGATGGGCCTAGTTTTATGGATGAGCAGTTCTTC.

This clonotype was observed a single time. J is TRBJ1-6 and V is TRBV10-3; unclear D gene. Germline V gene data show CDR1 as ENHRY and CDR2 as SYGVKD. The CDR3 is made up of 13 amino acids. With 2 bases removed from V and 14 bases from J, the gap between germline ends came to 13 bases. The CDR3 DNA is TGTGCCATCAGTGAGGGAGGAAATTGGGCCCTCCACTTT. This encodes CAISEGGNWALHF.

The chain combines TRBV2 with TRBJ2-3; D gene ambiguous. Germline assignment: CDR1 SNHLY and CDR2 FYNNEI. This CDR3 is 15 amino acids long. CDR3 nucleotide sequence: TGTGCTATCCGAAGTCAAGCGAAGAGCACAGATACGCAGTATTTT. Protein: CAIRSQAKSTDTQYF.

Regarding this clonotype: One junction end disagrees with the germline gene, perhaps due to a read error. The rearrangement links TRBV12-3 or TRBV12-4 to TRBJ2-5; D is uncertain. The CDR3 is 13 amino acids. CDR3 sequence: CASSPIAQALPSF. Written as DNA, the CDR3 is TGTGCCAGCAGCCCCATCGCCCAAGCCCTCCCTTCCTTC.

This clonotype was seen a handful of times. The rearrangement uses TRBV29-1 and TRBJ1-2, with unresolved D. Per the germline V gene, CDR1 is SQVTM and CDR2 is ANQGSEA. CDR3 length equals 11 residues. V gave up 4 bases and J gave up 4 bases, with 7 bases separating them. This chain's CDR3 is CSVGVGYGYTF. The CDR3 nucleotides are TGCAGCGTTGGAGTTGGCTATGGCTACACCTTC.

The sample holds many counts of this clonotype. The chain is built from TRBV7-8 and TRBJ2-5; weak D call: TRBD1 (5 bases). The V gene lost 1 base and the J gene lost 1 base, with 10 bases spanning the gap. The CDR3 contains 15 residues. Germline V gene sequence: CDR1 SGHVS, CDR2 FQNEAQ. CDR3 DNA sequence: TGTGCCAGCAGCTTAGTCACAGGTGTCCAAGAGACCCAGTACTTC. Translating gives CASSLVTGVQETQYF.

This clonotype was observed many times. The chain joins TRBV27 to TRBJ1-1; a weak D match, TRBD1 (5 bases). Between the trimmed V and J ends, which lost 4 bases and 1 base, there was a span of 7 bases. Germline-derived CDR1 and CDR2 are MNHEY and SMNVEV (reference sequence). The CDR3 is made up of 13 amino acids. CDR3 sequence reads: CASSWGRNTEAFF. The CDR3 DNA reads as TGTGCCAGCAGTTGGGGCAGGAACACTGAAGCTTTCTTT.

The rearrangement uses TRBV29-1 and TRBJ1-1; 9 bases map to TRBD1. Trimming cost V 4 bases and J 5 bases; bases outside gene matches: 11. This CDR3 spans 15 amino acids. CDR1 is SQVTM, CDR2 ANQGSEA, per germline. The CDR3 reads CSVGRGGQGGTEAFF. DNA of the CDR3: TGCAGCGTTGGAAGGGGGGGACAGGGAGGGACTGAAGCTTTCTTT.

This clonotype has ten or more counts. The chain couples TRBV19 to TRBJ1-1; D not certain. The CDR3 sequence is 13 residues long. Germline V gives CDR1 LNHDA, CDR2 SQIVND (reference sequence). Trimming removed 4 bases at V and 0 bases at J, with 6 bases between. CDR3 sequence: CASSTGMNTEAFF. The CDR3 bases are TGTGCCAGTAGTACGGGGATGAACACTGAAGCTTTCTTT.

At least ten counts were recorded for this clonotype. The chain couples TRBV2 to TRBJ1-2; D ambiguous. The CDR3 contains 11 residues. Germline V lookup: CDR1 SNHLY, CDR2 FYNNEI. V lost 6 bases to trimming and J lost 8 bases, with 10 bases between them. For the CDR3, the DNA is TGTGCCAGCAGCGGGTTGAAGGGCTACACCTTC. This encodes CASSGLKGYTF.

This clonotype was seen a handful of times. The V gene is TRBV5-1, the J gene TRBJ2-7, with 10 bases aligning to TRBD2. The trim removed 0 bases at V and 4 bases at J, leaving 13 bases unmatched. The germline V gene has CDR1 SGHRS and CDR2 YFSETQ. The CDR3 consists of 18 residues. The CDR3 DNA is TGCGCCAGCAGCTTGGAGTCGGCTAGCGGGGGTATAGGGTACGAGCAGTACTTC. This translates into CASSLESASGGIGYEQYF.

The chain combines TRBV6-5 with TRBJ1-3; a weak D match, TRBD1 (5 bases). Germline V gene data show CDR1 as MNHEY and CDR2 as SVGAGI. This CDR3 contains 16 residues. CDR3 sequence reads: CAGRLIGTNPGNTIYF. The CDR3 DNA sequence: TGTGCTGGCAGATTAATCGGGACGAATCCTGGAAACACCATATATTTT.

This clonotype has more than one count but fewer than ten. The chain couples TRBV6-2 or TRBV6-3 to TRBJ2-1, with D perhaps TRBD1 (5 bases). The CDR3 runs 12 residues. Germline CDR1 reads MNHEY; CDR2 reads SVGEGT. The germline V and J ends were trimmed by 2 bases and 10 bases, with 9 bases remaining between them. The chain's CDR3 is CASSYGAAEQFF. The CDR3 DNA reads as TGTGCCAGCAGTTACGGGGCAGCCGAGCAGTTCTTC.

This clonotype appeared many times. The gene calls are TRBV12-3 or TRBV12-4 and TRBJ1-5; D is perhaps TRBD1 (6 bases). Trimming shortened V by 4 bases and J by 1 base, and 11 bases separated the two germline ends. CDR3 length: 15 amino acids. The CDR3 here is CASSSGQGSNQPQHF. CDR3 coding DNA: TGTGCCAGCAGTTCAGGGCAGGGGAGCAATCAGCCCCAGCATTTT.

Many counts were recorded for this clonotype. The gene calls are TRBV5-6 and TRBJ1-1; 12 bases match TRBD1. The CDR3 is 15 residues long. Germline V gene data show CDR1 as SGHDT and CDR2 as YYEEEE. After removal of 4 bases from V and 11 bases from J, the junction contained 12 bases not matched to a gene. The CDR3 loop reads CASSIQGQGAMWAFF. CDR3 bases: TGTGCCAGCAGCATCCAGGGACAGGGGGCGATGTGGGCTTTCTTT.

Many counts were recorded for this clonotype. The chain uses TRBV28 and TRBJ2-5; no clear D. The CDR3 has 14 amino acids. The germline CDR1 and CDR2 sequences are MDHEN and SYDVKM. Trimming removed 3 bases from V and 1 base from J, with 9 bases in between. The CDR3 DNA sequence: TGTGCCAGCAGTTTGGCGTACGGCCAAGAGACCCAGTACTTC. It yields the protein CASSLAYGQETQYF.

The CDR3 reads CASTLIGTGNTIYF. The CDR3 DNA reads as TGTGCCAGCACGCTAATAGGGACAGGGAACACCATATATTTT. The rearrangement uses TRBV7-9 and TRBJ1-3; 9 bases are shared with TRBD1. V dropped 7 bases and J dropped 7; count of bases not matched to a gene: 8. This CDR3 has 14 residues. Germline lookup yields CDR1 SEHNR and CDR2 FQNEAQ (reference sequence).

This sequence joins TRBV20-1 and TRBJ2-3, with D tentatively TRBD1 or TRBD2 (5 bases each). Trimming pared 3 bases from V and 2 bases from J, leaving 15 bases between. This CDR3 has 15 residues. The germline V gene encodes CDR1 DFQATT and CDR2 SNEGSKA (reference sequence). The CDR3 DNA sequence: TGCAGTGCTAGGAGGGGCAGCAAGATCACAGATACGCAGTATTTT. It encodes CSARRGSKITDTQYF.

This clonotype was counted a single time. A much more abundant neighbour one base away suggests this may be a read error. The chain uses TRBV4-1 and TRBJ2-3; D is unresolved. The ends were cut back, 5 bases at V and 6 bases at J, with 15 bases in the middle. Germline-derived CDR1 and CDR2 are MGHRA and YSYEKL. The CDR3 totals 14 residues. The CDR3 is CASSLDPPVDTQYF. In DNA form, the CDR3 reads TGCGCCAGCAGCTTGGACCCTCCGGTCGATACGCAGTATTTT.

This clonotype appeared a few times. This chain connects TRBV6-6 to TRBJ2-7, with D tentatively TRBD1 or TRBD2 (5 bases each). Germline CDR1 and CDR2: MNHNY and SVGAGI (reference sequence). The CDR3 runs to 17 residues. V was shortened by 2 bases and J by 2 bases, with 19 bases between the two germline ends. Here the CDR3 reads CASSYSNLWDPTYEQYF. The CDR3 DNA sequence: TGTGCCAGCAGTTACAGTAATTTGTGGGACCCTACCTACGAGCAGTACTTC.

The chain uses TRBV7-8 and TRBJ2-7; 8 bases map to TRBD2. The germline V gene has CDR1 SGHVS and CDR2 FQNEAQ. The CDR3 length is 14 residues. J gave up 5 bases and V 6 bases, and 9 bases lay outside the gene matches. The CDR3 is CASSYSGGFDEQYF. DNA of the CDR3: TGTGCCAGCAGTTACTCGGGGGGGTTCGACGAGCAGTACTTC.

This clonotype was recorded many times. CDR3 DNA sequence: TGTGCCAGCGCCTCAGGACAGGGTGTACAAGAGACCCAGTACTTC. Translation: CASASGQGVQETQYF. The chain couples TRBV7-3 to TRBJ2-5, with TRBD1 identical over 8 bases. The germline CDR1 and CDR2 sequences are SGHTA and FQGTGA. V lost 8 bases and J lost 2; bases outside the gene matches: 10. There are 15 residues in the CDR3.

This chain connects TRBV24-1 to TRBJ1-2; no clear D. The V end was cut by 3 bases, the J end by 2 bases, with 12 bases between. CDR3 length: 15 amino acids. Germline CDR1 reads KGHDR; CDR2 reads SFDVKD. The CDR3 DNA reads TGTGCCACCAGTGATACCGGGAAAGGGAACTATGGCTACACCTTC. It is translated as CATSDTGKGNYGYTF.

The chain has TRBV10-1 and TRBJ2-3, with D hard to call. The CDR3 loop spans 15 amino acids. Germline CDR1 reads WNHNN; CDR2 reads SYGVQD (reference sequence). Trimming left V 3 bases short and J 0 bases short, with 10 bases between. CDR3 loop: CASSEWATSTDTQYF. CDR3 coding DNA: TGCGCCAGCAGTGAATGGGCCACTAGCACAGATACGCAGTATTTT.

Many counts were recorded for this clonotype. The V gene is TRBV2, the J gene TRBJ2-7; D tentatively fits TRBD1 or TRBD2 (6 bases each). V was trimmed by 5 bases and J by 6 bases, leaving 11 bases between them. Germline assignment: CDR1 SNHLY and CDR2 FYNNEI. The CDR3 length is 12 residues. CDR3 nucleotide sequence: TGTGCCAGCAGTCACTGGGGGGCCGAGCAGTACTTC. It is translated as CASSHWGAEQYF.